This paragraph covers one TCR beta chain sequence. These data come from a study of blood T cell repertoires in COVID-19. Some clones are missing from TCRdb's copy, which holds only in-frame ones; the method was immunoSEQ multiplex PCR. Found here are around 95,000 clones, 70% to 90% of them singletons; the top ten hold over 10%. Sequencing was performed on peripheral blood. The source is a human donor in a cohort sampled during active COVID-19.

CDR3 residues: CASSYFQGEAFF. CDR3 nucleotides: TGTGCCAGCAGTTACTTTCAGGGTGAAGCTTTCTTT. The chain has TRBV6-6 and TRBJ1-1, with D possibly matching TRBD1 (5 bases). CDR3 length equals 12 residues. Trimming shortened V by 1 base and J by 7 bases, and 7 bases separated the two germline ends. CDR1 and CDR2 from the germline V gene are MNHNY and SVGAGI (reference sequence).